The 12 T cell receptor beta chains given below trace back to one sample, sequenced in a study of cytomegalovirus exposure and HLA in healthy donors. Primers included in the PCR were 60 Vbeta and 13 Jbeta primers. TCRdb keeps only in-frame clones here, not all; method: immunoSEQ multiplex PCR. Of over 100,000 clones detected, 65% to 75% appear once; the ten largest clones hold 6% to 8%. The sequenced sample consisted of PBMCs. These receptors were taken from a man in his forties in good health and CMV-seropositive.

This clone was detected only a few times. The V and J genes are TRBV4-2 and TRBJ1-4; 8 bases are a match to TRBD1. V lost 0 bases to trimming and J lost 8 bases; unmatched junction nucleotides: 8. Germline CDR1 reads LGHNA; CDR2 reads YNFKEQ. This CDR3 region has 16 residues. The CDR3 is CASSQEGGTGEEKLFF. The CDR3 nucleotides read TGTGCCAGCAGCCAAGAAGGAGGGACAGGTGAGGAAAAACTGTTTTTT.

This clone has just a few counts. V usage is TRBV19 and J usage is TRBJ1-5, with D unresolved. Germline V gene sequence: CDR1 LNHDA, CDR2 SQIVND (reference sequence). V was pared by 7 bases and J by 7 bases, with 17 bases between. This CDR3 spans 14 amino acids. The CDR3 region has the DNA TGTGCCAGTACCCCGGAGAGGGTGGAGCAGCCCCAGCATTTT. It codes for CASTPERVEQPQHF.

The chain recombines TRBV7-2 with TRBJ2-5, with 7 nucleotides matching TRBD1. The better agreement between TRBJ2-7 and the DNA end casts doubt on the J call. The CDR3 is 14 amino acids. Per germline, CDR1 SGHTA and CDR2 FQGNSA. The CDR3 DNA follows: TGTGCCAGCAGCAGAGACAGGGTCGTCTACGAGCAGTACTTC. This gives the protein CASSRDRVVYEQYF.

This clone is labeled as medium-sized (0.01 to 0.1%). The CDR3 is CASSQDAGQNYGYTF. The CDR3 DNA is TGTGCCAGCAGCCAAGATGCGGGTCAAAACTATGGCTACACCTTC. The gene calls are TRBV4-2 and TRBJ1-2; D call uncertain. The CDR3 covers 15 residues. The V gene's germline CDR1 is LGHNA and CDR2 YNFKEQ. Between the trimmed V and J ends, which lost 0 bases and 2 bases, there was a span of 10 bases.

The chain carries TRBV7-9 and TRBJ2-1; the match to TRBD2 covers 9 bases. The trim removed 7 bases at V and 7 bases at J, leaving 11 bases unmatched. There are 15 residues in the CDR3. Germline-derived CDR1 and CDR2 are SEHNR and FQNEAQ (reference sequence). This CDR3 is CASNPLGGGVNEQFF. DNA of the CDR3: TGTGCCAGCAACCCCTTGGGCGGGGGGGTAAATGAGCAGTTCTTC.

The chain carries TRBV7-8 and TRBJ2-1; 7 bases line up with TRBD2. Germline-derived CDR1 and CDR2 are SGHVS and FQNEAQ. With 2 bases clipped from V and 12 bases from J, the junction kept 16 bases outside the gene matches. This CDR3 spans 16 amino acids. For the CDR3, the DNA is TGTGCCAGCAGCTTACGCCAGGCCTCTCCCCCGGGAGGGCAGTTCTTC. Amino acids: CASSLRQASPPGGQFF.

The chain links TRBV6-5 to TRBJ1-5; possibly TRBD1 for D (6 bases). Germline lookup yields CDR1 MNHEY and CDR2 SVGAGI. CDR3 size: 14 residues. The ends were cut back, 6 bases at V and 3 bases at J, with 12 bases in the middle. CDR3 bases: TGTGCCAGCAGAGACAGGTTCTCCAATCAGCCCCAGCATTTT. Translation gives CASRDRFSNQPQHF.

The V and J genes are TRBV5-1 and TRBJ2-1, with 9 bases aligning to TRBD1. CDR1 and CDR2 (germline): SGHRS, YFSETQ. V lost 4 bases and J lost 6; bases outside the gene matches: 8. This CDR3 has 15 amino acids. The CDR3 bases are TGCGCCAGCAGCCGAGGGGACAGGGTGATCAATGAGCAGTTCTTC. This gives the protein CASSRGDRVINEQFF.

The rearrangement joins TRBV6-6 to TRBJ2-2; possibly TRBD1 for D (6 bases). V gave up 5 bases and J gave up 6 bases, with 13 bases separating them. This CDR3 contains 14 residues. CDR1 and CDR2 from the germline V gene are MNHNY and SVGAGI (reference sequence). The CDR3, as DNA: TGTGCCAGCAGTCCCCAGGGGTTTGCCGGGGAGCTGTTTTTT. Residues: CASSPQGFAGELFF.

This rearrangement joins TRBV27 to TRBJ2-3, with 8 bases lining up with TRBD2. The CDR3 runs 15 residues. The J segment lost 6 bases and the V segment lost 6 bases, leaving 11 bases of the junction unmatched. Germline V gives CDR1 MNHEY, CDR2 SMNVEV (reference sequence). CDR3 DNA: TGTGCCAGCAGGATCGGGGGGGCCCCTCTTGATACGCAGTATTTT. It is translated as CASRIGGAPLDTQYF.

Only a few counts were recorded for this clone. The chain couples TRBV5-6 to TRBJ1-4; D unclear. Germline V gene lookup returns CDR1 SGHDT and CDR2 YYEEEE. The CDR3 is 16 amino acids. V shed 4 bases and J shed 5 bases, with 18 bases lying between them. The CDR3 loop is CASSPLRAAPNEKLFF. The CDR3 region has the DNA TGTGCCAGCAGCCCCCTGCGGGCTGCGCCGAATGAAAAACTGTTTTTT.

Of note for this clone: One junction end disagrees with the germline gene, perhaps due to a read error. J is TRBJ1-2 and V is TRBV4-2; D unclear. This CDR3 region has 15 residues. Germline CDR1 LGHNA, CDR2 YNFKEQ. Written as DNA, the CDR3 is TGTGCCAGCAGCCAATCGGACGCAGGCCTCTCGGCGGGTTTATTC. It yields the protein CASSQSDAGLSAGLF.